This is a list of T cell receptor beta chains from one sample in a study of blood T cell repertoires in COVID-19. Some clones are missing from TCRdb's copy, which holds only in-frame ones; the method was immunoSEQ multiplex PCR. The data show 250,000 or so clones, over 75% seen once. The sequenced material came from PBMCs or T cells enriched from blood (not recorded which). All receptors come from a woman aged 50 to 60 who had recovered from COVID-19. Each CDR3 is given with its conserved first and last residue. The D gene is left open where the match is weak. Rows may omit the clone size; those that give it use once, few, many or a size class.

D: NA
V: TRBV28
J: TRBJ2-7
size: NA
DNA: TGTGCCAGCGGGTCCAGGGGCTACGAGCAGTACTTC
CDR3: CASGSRGYEQYF

D: TRBD1
V: TRBV23-1
J: TRBJ2-1
size: NA
DNA: TGCGCCAGCCCGGGACAGGGGACCTGGGAGGCATGGGGCAATGAGCAGTTCTTC
CDR3: CASPGQGTWEAWGNEQFF

D: NA
V: TRBV28
J: TRBJ2-1
size: NA
DNA: TGTGCCAGCACTAGGTCCTACAATGAGCAGTTCTTC
CDR3: CASTRSYNEQFF

D: NA
V: TRBV5-1
J: TRBJ2-1
size: NA
DNA: TGCGCCAGCAGGCTTAACGTGGCGGTCAATGAGCAGTTCTTC
CDR3: CASRLNVAVNEQFF

D: NA
V: TRBV7-2
J: TRBJ1-5
size: NA
DNA: TGTGCCAGCAGCTTAAGGACAAACATCAATCAGCCCCAGCATTTT
CDR3: CASSLRTNINQPQHF

D: TRBD1
V: TRBV7-9
J: TRBJ2-3
size: NA
DNA: TGTGCCAGCAGCTTAGGAGGGGACAGCCGCACAGATACGCAGTATTTT
CDR3: CASSLGGDSRTDTQYF

D: NA
V: TRBV24-1
J: TRBJ2-5
size: NA
DNA: TGTGCCACCGCAGGGGATTTGGAGACCCAGTACTTC
CDR3: CATAGDLETQYF

D: TRBD1
V: TRBV27
J: TRBJ1-5
size: NA
DNA: TGTGCCAACCGCCCGACAGGGAGAAGCAATCAGCCCCAGCATTTT
CDR3: CANRPTGRSNQPQHF

D: TRBD1
V: TRBV4-1
J: TRBJ2-1
size: NA
DNA: TGCGCCAGCAGCCAAGATAGGGGGCCCTACAATGAGCAGTTCTTC
CDR3: CASSQDRGPYNEQFF

D: TRBD1
V: TRBV7-9
J: TRBJ2-3
size: NA
DNA: TGTGCCAGCAGCCGACAGGGTATGAGCACAGATACGCAGTATTTT
CDR3: CASSRQGMSTDTQYF

D: TRBD2
V: TRBV2
J: TRBJ2-7
size: NA
DNA: TGTGCCAGCAGTGGGTCTAGCGGGGCGACCCCCTCCAACGAGCAGTACTTC
CDR3: CASSGSSGATPSNEQYF

D: TRBD1
V: TRBV19
J: TRBJ1-2
size: NA
DNA: TGTGCCAGTAGTATAGGTTTGCGGGACAGGGGGCATATGGATGGCTACACCTTC
CDR3: CASSIGLRDRGHMDGYTF

D: NA
V: TRBV4-1
J: TRBJ2-7
size: NA
DNA: TGCGCCAGCAGCCCTGGCTGGGGGAGGACCTACGAGCAGTACTTC
CDR3: CASSPGWGRTYEQYF

D: TRBD2
V: TRBV27
J: TRBJ2-7
size: NA
DNA: TGTGCCAGCGGGCAACTAGCGGGGCTACCCTACGAGCAGTACTTC
CDR3: CASGQLAGLPYEQYF

D: NA
V: TRBV9
J: TRBJ1-5
size: once
DNA: TGTGCCAGCAGCGTAGGTCAGGGGAATCAGCCCCAGCATTTT
CDR3: CASSVGQGNQPQHF

D: TRBD1
V: TRBV5-1
J: TRBJ2-7
size: NA
DNA: TGCGCCAGCAGCATTGGACAGGGGTCCTACGAGCAGTACTTC
CDR3: CASSIGQGSYEQYF

D: NA
V: TRBV27
J: TRBJ1-1
size: NA
DNA: TGTGCCAGCAGGCGAGGACAAATGAACACTGAAGCTTTCTTT
CDR3: CASRRGQMNTEAFF

D: NA
V: TRBV28
J: TRBJ1-1
size: few
DNA: TGTGCCAGCAGTCCCGGGAACACTGAAGCTTTCTTT
CDR3: CASSPGNTEAFF

D: TRBD1
V: TRBV2
J: TRBJ2-6
size: NA
DNA: TGTGCCAGCAGCCGGACAGGGGGCTCTGGGGCCAACGTCCTGACTTTC
CDR3: CASSRTGGSGANVLTF

D: TRBD1
V: TRBV28
J: TRBJ1-1
size: NA
DNA: TGTGCCAGCAGTAAACCGGGACAGGGGGGGACTGAAGCTTTCTTT
CDR3: CASSKPGQGGTEAFF

D: NA
V: TRBV18
J: TRBJ2-7
size: NA
DNA: TGTGCCAGCTCGTCAGATACCTACGAGCAGTACTTC
CDR3: CASSSDTYEQYF

D: NA
V: TRBV7-9
J: TRBJ1-3
size: NA
DNA: TGTGCCAGCAGCTTAGCACCGGTAAGACGACTCGGAAACACCATATATTTT
CDR3: CASSLAPVRRLGNTIYF

D: NA
V: TRBV2
J: TRBJ1-1
size: NA
DNA: TGTGCCAGCAGTGTGTACCAGGGAATTACTGAAGCTTTCTTT
CDR3: CASSVYQGITEAFF

D: NA
V: TRBV28
J: TRBJ2-7
size: NA
DNA: TGTGCCAGCAGTTCCCCAGGGGGGATCTACGAGCAGTACTTC
CDR3: CASSSPGGIYEQYF

D: NA
V: TRBV27
J: TRBJ1-2
size: NA
DNA: TGTGCCAGCAGTTCACGATCGTCAGGGGTCGGCAGTCGGCCCGGCTACACCTTC
CDR3: CASSSRSSGVGSRPGYTF

D: TRBD2
V: TRBV2
J: TRBJ2-7
size: NA
DNA: TGTGCCAGCCAGCGGGGTAACTCCTACGAGCAGTACTTC
CDR3: CASQRGNSYEQYF

D: NA
V: TRBV14
J: TRBJ1-2
size: NA
DNA: TGTGCCAGCAGCCGGGAGTTAAACTATGGCTACACCTTC
CDR3: CASSRELNYGYTF

D: NA
V: TRBV28
J: TRBJ1-5
size: few
DNA: TGTGCCAGCAGTTTAAATCACGGGACAAGCAATCAGCCCCAGCATTTT
CDR3: CASSLNHGTSNQPQHF

D: NA
V: TRBV18
J: TRBJ2-7
size: NA
DNA: TGTGCCAGCTCACCAACTACATCGCCTGTCTACGAGCAGTACTTC
CDR3: CASSPTTSPVYEQYF

D: NA
V: TRBV2
J: TRBJ2-7
size: NA
DNA: TGTGCCAGCAGTCGTCTAAACTACGAGCAGTACTTC
CDR3: CASSRLNYEQYF

D: NA
V: TRBV24-1
J: TRBJ2-7
size: NA
DNA: TGTGCCACCAGCGCGGCGACAGGACTCAGAAACGAGCAGTACTTC
CDR3: CATSAATGLRNEQYF

D: NA
V: TRBV7-2
J: TRBJ1-1
size: NA
DNA: TGTGCCAGCAGCTTAGCGGGGGGATTGAACACTGAAGCTTTCTTT
CDR3: CASSLAGGLNTEAFF

D: NA
V: TRBV5-1
J: TRBJ2-3
size: NA
DNA: TGCGCCAGCATGAGGCAGGGAAACACAGATACGCAGTATTTT
CDR3: CASMRQGNTDTQYF

D: NA
V: TRBV5-1
J: TRBJ2-2
size: NA
DNA: TGCGCCAGCAGCTTCCAGCCCCAGGTGGGAGCCGGGGAGCTGTTTTTT
CDR3: CASSFQPQVGAGELFF